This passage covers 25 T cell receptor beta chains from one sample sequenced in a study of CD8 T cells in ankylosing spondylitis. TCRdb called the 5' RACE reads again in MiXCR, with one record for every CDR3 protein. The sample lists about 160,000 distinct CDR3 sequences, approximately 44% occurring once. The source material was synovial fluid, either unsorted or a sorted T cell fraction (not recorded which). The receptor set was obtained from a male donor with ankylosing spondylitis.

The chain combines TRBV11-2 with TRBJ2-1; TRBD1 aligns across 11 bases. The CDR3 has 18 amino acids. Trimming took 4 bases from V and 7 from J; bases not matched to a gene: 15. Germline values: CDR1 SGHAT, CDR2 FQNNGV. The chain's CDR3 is CASSYFSPDRGLRNEQFF. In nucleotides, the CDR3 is TGTGCCAGCAGCTACTTCTCGCCGGACAGGGGGCTTCGGAATGAGCAGTTCTTC.

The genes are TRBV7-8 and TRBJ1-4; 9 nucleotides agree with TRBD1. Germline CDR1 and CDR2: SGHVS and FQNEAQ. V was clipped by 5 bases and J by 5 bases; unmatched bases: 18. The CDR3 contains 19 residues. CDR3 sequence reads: CASSPMARDRAKLNEKLFF. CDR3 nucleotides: TGTGCCAGCAGCCCAATGGCCCGGGACAGGGCAAAACTAAATGAAAAACTGTTTTTT. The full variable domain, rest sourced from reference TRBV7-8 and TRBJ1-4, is GAGVSQSPRYKVAKRGQDVALRCDPISGHVSLFWYQQALGQGPEFLTYFQNEAQLDKSGLPSDRFFAERPEGSVSTLKIQRTQQEDSAVYLCASSPMARDRAKLNEKLFFGSGTQLSVL.

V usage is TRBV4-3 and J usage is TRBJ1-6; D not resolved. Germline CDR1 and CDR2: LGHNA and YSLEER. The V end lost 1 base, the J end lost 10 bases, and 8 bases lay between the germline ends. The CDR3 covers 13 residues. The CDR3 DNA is TGCGCCAGCAGCCAAGCGGTCCGGTCACCCCTCCACTTT. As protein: CASSQAVRSPLHF.

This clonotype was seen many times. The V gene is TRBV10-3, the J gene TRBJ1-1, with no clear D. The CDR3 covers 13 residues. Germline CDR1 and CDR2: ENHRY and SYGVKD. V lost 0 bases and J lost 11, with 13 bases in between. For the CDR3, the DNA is TGTGCCATCAGTGAGTCAGTGGGATGGCCCGCTTTCTTT. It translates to CAISESVGWPAFF.

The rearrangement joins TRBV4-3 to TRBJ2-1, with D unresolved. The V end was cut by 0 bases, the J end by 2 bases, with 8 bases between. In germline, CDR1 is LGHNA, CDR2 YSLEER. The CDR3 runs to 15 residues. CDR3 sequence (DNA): TGCGCCAGCAGCCAAGATTCCGCGACCTACAATGAGCAGTTCTTC. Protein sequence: CASSQDSATYNEQFF.

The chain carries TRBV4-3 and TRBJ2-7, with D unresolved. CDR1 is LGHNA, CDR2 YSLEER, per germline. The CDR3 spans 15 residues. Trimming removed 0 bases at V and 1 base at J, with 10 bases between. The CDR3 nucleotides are TGCGCCAGCAGCCAAGATGGCCTAGGGTCCTACGAGCAGTACTTC. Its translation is CASSQDGLGSYEQYF.

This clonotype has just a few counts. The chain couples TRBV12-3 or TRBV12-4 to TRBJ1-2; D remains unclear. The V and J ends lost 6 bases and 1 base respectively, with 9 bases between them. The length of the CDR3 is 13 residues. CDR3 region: CASSRIYNYGYTF. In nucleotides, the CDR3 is TGTGCCAGCAGCCGGATATATAACTATGGCTACACCTTC.

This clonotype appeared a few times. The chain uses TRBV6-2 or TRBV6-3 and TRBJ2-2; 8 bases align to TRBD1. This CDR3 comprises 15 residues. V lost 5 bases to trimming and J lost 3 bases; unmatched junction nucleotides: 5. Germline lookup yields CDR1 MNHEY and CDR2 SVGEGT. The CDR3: CASSAQGEDTGELFF. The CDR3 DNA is TGTGCCAGCAGTGCACAGGGGGAGGACACCGGGGAGCTGTTTTTT.

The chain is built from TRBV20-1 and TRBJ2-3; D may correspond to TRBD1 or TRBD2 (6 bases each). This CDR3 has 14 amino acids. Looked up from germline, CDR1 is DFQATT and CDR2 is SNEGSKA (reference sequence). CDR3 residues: CAIVGGPSTDTQYF. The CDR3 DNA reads TGCGCTATAGTGGGGGGCCCTAGCACAGATACGCAGTATTTT.

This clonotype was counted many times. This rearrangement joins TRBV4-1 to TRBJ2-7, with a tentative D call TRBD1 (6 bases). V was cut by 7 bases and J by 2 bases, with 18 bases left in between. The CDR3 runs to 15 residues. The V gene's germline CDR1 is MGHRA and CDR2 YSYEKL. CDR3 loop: CASTPEWTVAYEQYF. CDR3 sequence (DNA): TGCGCCAGCACTCCCGAGTGGACAGTAGCCTACGAGCAGTACTTC.

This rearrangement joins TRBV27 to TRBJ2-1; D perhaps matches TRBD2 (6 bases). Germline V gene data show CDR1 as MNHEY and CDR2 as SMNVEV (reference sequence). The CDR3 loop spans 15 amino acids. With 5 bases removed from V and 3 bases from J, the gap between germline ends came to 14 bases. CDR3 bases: TGTGCCAGCAGTCCCGGGACTCTGGGCTACAATGAGCAGTTCTTC. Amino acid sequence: CASSPGTLGYNEQFF.

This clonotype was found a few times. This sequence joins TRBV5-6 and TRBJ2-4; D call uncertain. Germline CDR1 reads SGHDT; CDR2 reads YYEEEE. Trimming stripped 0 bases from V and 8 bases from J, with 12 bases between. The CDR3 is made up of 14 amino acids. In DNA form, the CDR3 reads TGTGCCAGCAGCTTGGGGTCTATCGGAGACATTCAGTACTTC. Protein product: CASSLGSIGDIQYF.

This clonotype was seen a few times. This chain's CDR3 is CASSFGPGQAFYEQYF. In DNA, the CDR3 is TGTGCCAGCAGCTTTGGGCCGGGACAGGCTTTCTACGAGCAGTACTTC. V and J are TRBV5-6 and TRBJ2-7, with TRBD1 matching over 8 bases. The germline V gene has CDR1 SGHDT and CDR2 YYEEEE. The V segment lost 2 bases and the J segment 3 bases; nucleotides outside the gene matches: 10. This CDR3 region has 16 residues.

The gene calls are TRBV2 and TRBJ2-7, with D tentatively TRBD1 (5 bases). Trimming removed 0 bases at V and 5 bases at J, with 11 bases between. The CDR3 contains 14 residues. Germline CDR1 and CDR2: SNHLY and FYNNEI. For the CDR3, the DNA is TGTGCCAGCAGTGAAGCCAGGGTTAGGAACGAGCAGTACTTC. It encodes CASSEARVRNEQYF.

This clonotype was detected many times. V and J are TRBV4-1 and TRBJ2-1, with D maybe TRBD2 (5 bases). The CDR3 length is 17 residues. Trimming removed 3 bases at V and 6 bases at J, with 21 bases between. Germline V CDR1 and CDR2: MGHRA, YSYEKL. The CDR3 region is CASSQQSPPSNFNEQFF. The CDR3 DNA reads TGCGCCAGCAGCCAGCAAAGCCCCCCTAGCAATTTCAATGAGCAGTTCTTC.

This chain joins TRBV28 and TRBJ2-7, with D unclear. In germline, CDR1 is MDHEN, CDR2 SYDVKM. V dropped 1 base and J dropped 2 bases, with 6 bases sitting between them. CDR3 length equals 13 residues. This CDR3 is CASSLLMAYEQYF. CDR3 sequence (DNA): TGTGCCAGCAGTTTATTAATGGCCTACGAGCAGTACTTC.

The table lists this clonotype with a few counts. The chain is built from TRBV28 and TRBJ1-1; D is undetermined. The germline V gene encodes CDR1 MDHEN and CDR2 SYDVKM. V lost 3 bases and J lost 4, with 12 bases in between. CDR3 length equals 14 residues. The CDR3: CASSLLQSATEAFF. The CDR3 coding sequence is TGTGCCAGCAGTTTGTTACAGTCGGCCACTGAAGCTTTCTTT. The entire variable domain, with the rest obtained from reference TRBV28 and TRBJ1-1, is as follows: DVKVTQSSRYLVKRTGEKVFLECVQDMDHENMFWYRQDPGLGLRLIYFSYDVKMKEKGDIPEGYSVSREKKERFSLILESASTNQTSMYLCASSLLQSATEAFFGQGTRLTVV.

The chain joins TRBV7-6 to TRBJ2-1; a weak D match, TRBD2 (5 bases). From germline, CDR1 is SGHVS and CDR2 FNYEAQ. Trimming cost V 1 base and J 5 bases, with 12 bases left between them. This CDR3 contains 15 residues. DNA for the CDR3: TGTGCCAGCAGCTTAGATGCGGGCCCTAACAATGAGCAGTTCTTC. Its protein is CASSLDAGPNNEQFF.

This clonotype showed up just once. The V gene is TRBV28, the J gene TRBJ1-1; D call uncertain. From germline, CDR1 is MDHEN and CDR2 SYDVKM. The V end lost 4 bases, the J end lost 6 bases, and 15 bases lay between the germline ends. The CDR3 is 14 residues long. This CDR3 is CASSYLIVRAEAFF. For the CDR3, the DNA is TGTGCCAGCAGTTATTTAATAGTCCGGGCTGAAGCTTTCTTT.

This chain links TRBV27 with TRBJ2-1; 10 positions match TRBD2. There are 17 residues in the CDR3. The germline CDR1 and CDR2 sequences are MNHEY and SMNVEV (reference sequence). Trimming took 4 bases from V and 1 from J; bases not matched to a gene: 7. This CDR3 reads CASSSLLAGVSYNEQFF. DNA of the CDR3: TGTGCCAGCAGTTCCCTCCTAGCGGGAGTATCCTACAATGAGCAGTTCTTC.

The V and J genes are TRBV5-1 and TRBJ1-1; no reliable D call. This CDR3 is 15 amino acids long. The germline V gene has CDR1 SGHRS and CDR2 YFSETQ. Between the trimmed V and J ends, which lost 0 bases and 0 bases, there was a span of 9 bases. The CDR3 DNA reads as TGCGCCAGCAGCTTGGGTTCATACATGAACACTGAAGCTTTCTTT. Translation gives CASSLGSYMNTEAFF.

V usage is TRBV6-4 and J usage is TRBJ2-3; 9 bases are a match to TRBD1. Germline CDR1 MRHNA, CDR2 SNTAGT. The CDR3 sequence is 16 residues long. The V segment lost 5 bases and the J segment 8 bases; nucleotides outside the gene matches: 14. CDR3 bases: TGTGCCAGCAGTCCAAACGTGGGACAGGGAGAGGCTACGCAGTATTTT. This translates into CASSPNVGQGEATQYF.

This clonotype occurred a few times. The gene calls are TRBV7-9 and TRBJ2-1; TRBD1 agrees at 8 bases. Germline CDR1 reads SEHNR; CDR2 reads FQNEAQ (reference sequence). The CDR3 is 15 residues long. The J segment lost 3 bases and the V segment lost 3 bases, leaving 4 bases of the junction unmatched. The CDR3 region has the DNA TGTGCCAGCAGCTTTGGACAGGGTAACTACAATGAGCAGTTCTTC. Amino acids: CASSFGQGNYNEQFF.

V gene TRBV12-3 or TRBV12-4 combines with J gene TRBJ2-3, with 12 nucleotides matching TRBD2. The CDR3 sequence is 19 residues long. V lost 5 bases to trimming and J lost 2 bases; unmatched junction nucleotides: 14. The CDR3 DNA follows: TGTGCCAGCAGTGGCCTACTAGCGGGAGGTCTCGGGGACACAGATACGCAGTATTTT. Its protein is CASSGLLAGGLGDTDTQYF.

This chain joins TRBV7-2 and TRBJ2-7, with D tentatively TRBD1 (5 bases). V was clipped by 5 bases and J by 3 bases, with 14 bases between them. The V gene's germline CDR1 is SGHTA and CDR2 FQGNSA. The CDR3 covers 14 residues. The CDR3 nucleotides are TGTGCCAGCAGCCCTATTCCAGACAGCTACGAGCAGTACTTC. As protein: CASSPIPDSYEQYF.